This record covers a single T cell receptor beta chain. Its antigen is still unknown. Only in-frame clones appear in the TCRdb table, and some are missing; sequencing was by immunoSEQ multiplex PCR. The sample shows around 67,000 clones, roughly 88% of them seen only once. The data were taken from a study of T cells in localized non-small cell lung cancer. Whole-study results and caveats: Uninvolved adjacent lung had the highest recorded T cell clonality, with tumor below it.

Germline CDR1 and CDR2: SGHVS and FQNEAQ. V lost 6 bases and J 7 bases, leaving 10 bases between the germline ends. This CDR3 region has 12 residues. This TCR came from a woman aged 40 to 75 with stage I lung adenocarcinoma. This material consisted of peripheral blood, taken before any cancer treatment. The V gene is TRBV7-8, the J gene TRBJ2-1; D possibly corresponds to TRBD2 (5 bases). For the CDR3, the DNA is TGTGCCAGCAGTACGGGGAGTAATGAGCAGTTCTTC. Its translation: CASSTGSNEQFF. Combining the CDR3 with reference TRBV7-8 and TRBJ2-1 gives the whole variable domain GAGVSQSPRYKVAKRGQDVALRCDPISGHVSLFWYQQALGQGPEFLTYFQNEAQLDKSGLPSDRFFAERPEGSVSTLKIQRTQQEDSAVYLCASSTGSNEQFFGPGTRLTVL.